This is a list of T cell receptor beta chains from one sample in a study of blood T cells in healthy people across ages. Via MiXCR, TCRdb re-called the 5' RACE reads, giving one row per CDR3 protein. This table has about 780,000 distinct CDR3 sequences, 35% to 60% appearing once. Sequencing was done on a sample of blood. All receptors derive from an elderly man in good health. The CDR3 runs from the conserved cysteine through the conserved F or W. A D gene is named only where the DNA matches it firmly. Rows give clone size only sometimes, using once, few, many, or a class for an expanded clone.

DNA: TGTGCCAGCAGTGAATTCACCGGGACGGCTTACAATGAGCAGTTCTTC; CDR3: CASSEFTGTAYNEQFF; size: NA; D: NA; V: TRBV25-1; J: TRBJ2-1
DNA: TGTGCCAGCAGCTTACTAGCGGGAAGCGGCAATGAGCAGTTCTTC; CDR3: CASSLLAGSGNEQFF; size: many; D: TRBD2; V: TRBV7-2; J: TRBJ2-1
DNA: TGTGCCAGCAGCGGTGGACAGGTCAGAGGTGGCTACACCTTC; CDR3: CASSGGQVRGGYTF; size: NA; D: TRBD1; V: TRBV3-1; J: TRBJ1-2
DNA: TGCGCCAGCAGCTTGGATGTTACTAGCGGGAGTAATGAGCAGTACTTC; CDR3: CASSLDVTSGSNEQYF; size: NA; D: TRBD2; V: TRBV5-1; J: TRBJ2-7
DNA: TGTGCCAGCAGCTTAGCCACGAACTCCTACGAGCAGTACTTC; CDR3: CASSLATNSYEQYF; size: NA; D: NA; V: TRBV7-2; J: TRBJ2-7
DNA: TGCAGTGCTTGGGCCACGAACACTGAAGCTTTCTTT; CDR3: CSAWATNTEAFF; size: NA; D: NA; V: TRBV20-1; J: TRBJ1-1
DNA: TGTGCCAGCAGCTTAGGCGGGACGGGTTATGGGACAGATACGCAGTATTTT; CDR3: CASSLGGTGYGTDTQYF; size: NA; D: NA; V: TRBV11-3; J: TRBJ2-3
DNA: TGTGCCAGCAGCAAACAACCAGTGCAGTACTTC; CDR3: CASSKQPVQYF; size: few; D: NA; V: TRBV7-2; J: TRBJ2-5
DNA: TGTGCCAGCAGGGTTACTGCGAACTATGGCTACACCTTC; CDR3: CASRVTANYGYTF; size: NA; D: NA; V: TRBV6-6; J: TRBJ1-2
DNA: TGTGCCAGCAGTCGGGCAGGGGAGGAGATACAAGAGACCCAGTACTTC; CDR3: CASSRAGEEIQETQYF; size: many; D: NA; V: TRBV28; J: TRBJ2-5
DNA: TGTGCCAGCAGTGAAGCGGTTGGATCAGGAGCAGATACGCAGTATTTT; CDR3: CASSEAVGSGADTQYF; size: NA; D: NA; V: TRBV2; J: TRBJ2-3
DNA: TGTGCCACCCGGGACAGCTCCTACAATGAGCAGTTCTTC; CDR3: CATRDSSYNEQFF; size: few; D: TRBD1; V: TRBV6-2/TRBV6-3; J: TRBJ2-1
DNA: TGCAGTGCTAGAAGGTTCGAGAGCTCCTACGAGCAGTACTTC; CDR3: CSARRFESSYEQYF; size: NA; D: NA; V: TRBV20-1; J: TRBJ2-7
DNA: TGTGCCAGCAGCCTCCTTCATAGCACCCTTGTAAGAAACATTCAGTACTTC; CDR3: CASSLLHSTLVRNIQYF; size: NA; D: NA; V: TRBV7-2; J: TRBJ2-4
DNA: TGTGCCAGTCTTCTTCTGGGCACAGATACGCAGTATTTT; CDR3: CASLLLGTDTQYF; size: few; D: NA; V: TRBV7-9; J: TRBJ2-3
DNA: TGTGCCAGCAGCTCCGTCGTGGATGAAAAACTGTTTTTT; CDR3: CASSSVVDEKLFF; size: NA; D: NA; V: TRBV5-6; J: TRBJ1-4
DNA: TGTGCCATCAGTGTACAGGGGGTGAATCAGCCCCAGCATTTT; CDR3: CAISVQGVNQPQHF; size: few; D: TRBD1; V: TRBV10-3; J: TRBJ1-5
DNA: TGTGCCAGCAGCTTAGGACAGTCGGTCACAGATACGCAGTATTTT; CDR3: CASSLGQSVTDTQYF; size: NA; D: NA; V: TRBV7-9; J: TRBJ2-3
DNA: TGCAGCGGTGAACCCGGATCTGAAGCTTTCTTT; CDR3: CSGEPGSEAFF; size: once; D: NA; V: TRBV29-1; J: TRBJ1-1
DNA: TGTGCCAGCAGTCGGACTAGCGGGAGGTACAATGAGCAGTTCTTC; CDR3: CASSRTSGRYNEQFF; size: few; D: TRBD2; V: TRBV6-2/TRBV6-3; J: TRBJ2-1
DNA: TGTGCCATCAGTCCTTACAGGGGCAGCGGGAATTCACCCCTCCACTTT; CDR3: CAISPYRGSGNSPLHF; size: NA; D: TRBD1; V: TRBV10-3; J: TRBJ1-6
DNA: TGTGCCAGCAGCTCCCGGGACTATCCTCGAGATACGCAGTATTTT; CDR3: CASSSRDYPRDTQYF; size: NA; D: TRBD2; V: TRBV7-9; J: TRBJ2-3
DNA: TGTGCCACCAGCAGAGCGGGAGGAAGCTACGAGCAGTACTTC; CDR3: CATSRAGGSYEQYF; size: many; D: TRBD2; V: TRBV15; J: TRBJ2-7
DNA: TGTGCCAGCAGCCGGACCTTACATGGCTACACCTTC; CDR3: CASSRTLHGYTF; size: NA; D: NA; V: TRBV12-3/TRBV12-4; J: TRBJ1-2
DNA: TGCGCCAGCAGCTTGGGTGGGTACTACGAGCAGTACTTC; CDR3: CASSLGGYYEQYF; size: NA; D: NA; V: TRBV5-1; J: TRBJ2-7